This entry lists 12 T cell receptor beta chains sequenced from one sample in a study of blood T cell repertoires in COVID-19. Here immunoSEQ multiplex PCR was the method, and the copy in TCRdb shows in-frame clones only, minus some. The data contain tens of thousands of clones, roughly 78% of them singletons. The sample taken for sequencing was peripheral blood. These receptors all come from a man between 60 and 75 years old with acute or convalescent COVID-19.

The rearrangement joins TRBV7-9 to TRBJ2-3; the match to TRBD2 covers 12 bases. V was clipped by 2 bases and J by 2 bases; unmatched bases: 5. This CDR3 contains 17 residues. Germline lookup yields CDR1 SEHNR and CDR2 FQNEAQ (reference sequence). The CDR3 DNA follows: TGTGCCAGCAGCTTATTTCTAGCGGGGGGGATCACAGATACGCAGTATTTT. Amino acid sequence: CASSLFLAGGITDTQYF.

This clone was detected once. This chain links TRBV19 with TRBJ2-5; unclear D gene. V lost 5 bases and J lost 4, with 11 bases in between. Germline-derived CDR1 and CDR2 are LNHDA and SQIVND (reference sequence). This CDR3 is built from 13 residues. The CDR3 DNA follows: TGTGCCAGTAGTTCGAACCAGTTAGAGACCCAGTACTTC. Its translation: CASSSNQLETQYF. The complete variable domain, with remaining parts taken from reference TRBV19 and TRBJ2-5, reads DGGITQSPKYLFRKEGQNVTLSCEQNLNHDAMYWYRQDPGQGLRLIYYSQIVNDFQKGDIAEGYSVSREKKESFPLTVTSAQKNPTAFYLCASSSNQLETQYFGPGTRLLVL.

V and J are TRBV4-1 and TRBJ2-6; D is possibly TRBD1 (6 bases). Germline CDR1 MGHRA, CDR2 YSYEKL. The V end was cut by 1 base, the J end by 0 bases, with 13 bases between. The CDR3 runs to 18 residues. This CDR3 reads CASSQGGQGTSGANVLTF. The DNA of the CDR3 is TGCGCCAGCAGCCAAGGGGGGCAGGGGACCTCTGGGGCCAACGTCCTGACTTTC.

The V and J genes are TRBV12-5 and TRBJ2-5; 11 nucleotides line up with TRBD1. Germline V gene lookup returns CDR1 LGHNT and CDR2 FRNRAP. V lost 6 bases to trimming and J lost 6 bases; unmatched junction nucleotides: 3. CDR3 length equals 13 residues. The CDR3 DNA follows: TGTGCTAGTGGCGGGACAGGGGGTCAGACCCAGTACTTC. Translated, it gives CASGGTGGQTQYF.

J is TRBJ1-1 and V is TRBV6-5, with D possibly TRBD1 on 6 matching bases. Trimming left V 8 bases short and J 3 bases short, with 13 bases between. There are 13 residues in the CDR3. Germline V gene data show CDR1 as MNHEY and CDR2 as SVGAGI. CDR3 residues: CASSPDSDTEAFF. In nucleotides, the CDR3 is TGTGCCAGCTCCCCGGACAGCGACACTGAAGCTTTCTTT.

This chain links TRBV19 with TRBJ1-4, with a possible D match to TRBD1 (5 bases). Trimming took 2 bases from V and 7 from J, leaving 14 bases between them. Germline CDR1 reads LNHDA; CDR2 reads SQIVND (reference sequence). The CDR3 consists of 15 residues. The CDR3 spells CASSIRWGWGEKLFF. For the CDR3, the DNA is TGTGCCAGTAGTATAAGATGGGGCTGGGGTGAAAAACTGTTTTTT.

The chain couples TRBV11-3 to TRBJ2-2; 9 nucleotides align to TRBD1. Losses at the gene ends were 5 bases for V and 6 bases for J; bases not matched to a gene: 13. This CDR3 has 17 residues. Looked up from germline, CDR1 is SGHNT and CDR2 is YENEEA. CDR3 sequence reads: CASSGTGTGRRPGELFF. CDR3 DNA sequence: TGTGCCAGCAGCGGTACAGGGACAGGGAGACGCCCCGGGGAGCTGTTTTTT.

CDR3 residues: CASSYDTLDEQYF. Written as DNA, the CDR3 is TGTGCCAGCAGTTACGACACCTTGGACGAGCAGTACTTC. The chain has TRBV6-5 and TRBJ2-7; D remains unclear. The CDR3 is made up of 13 amino acids. With 2 bases removed from V and 5 bases from J, the gap between germline ends came to 10 bases. Germline CDR1 reads MNHEY; CDR2 reads SVGAGI.

The chain couples TRBV6-5 to TRBJ1-3, with D hard to call. Germline loops: CDR1 MNHEY, CDR2 SVGAGI. With 6 bases removed from V and 1 base from J, the gap between germline ends came to 7 bases. This CDR3 spans 13 amino acids. CDR3 coding DNA: TGTGCCAGCAGGACGGGGTCTGGAAACACCATATATTTT. Protein sequence: CASRTGSGNTIYF.

This rearrangement joins TRBV27 to TRBJ2-7; D is possibly TRBD1 (6 bases). The ends were cut back, 3 bases at V and 1 base at J, with 10 bases in the middle. The CDR3 consists of 14 residues. In germline, CDR1 is MNHEY, CDR2 SMNVEV (reference sequence). The chain's CDR3 is CASSFQDSSYEQYF. The CDR3 nucleotides read TGTGCCAGCAGTTTTCAGGACAGTTCCTACGAGCAGTACTTC.

This clone came up many times. This sequence joins TRBV4-1 and TRBJ1-1; tentative D call: TRBD1 (6 bases). CDR1 is MGHRA, CDR2 YSYEKL, per germline. The length of the CDR3 is 16 residues. V lost 3 bases, J lost 5 bases, and 19 bases lay in between. As DNA, the CDR3 is TGCGCCAGCAGCCACGACAGGCTCACCCTGGGGACTGAAGCTTTCTTT. Its protein is CASSHDRLTLGTEAFF.

The rearrangement joins TRBV5-4 to TRBJ1-3; D is possibly TRBD1 (6 bases). The germline V gene encodes CDR1 SGHNT and CDR2 YYREEE (reference sequence). CDR3 length equals 16 residues. Trimming cost V 4 bases and J 3 bases, with 17 bases left between them. In DNA, the CDR3 is TGTGCCAGCAGCCGAGGGGGGGACCGGGTTGGAAACACCATATATTTT. This codes for CASSRGGDRVGNTIYF.